These T cell receptor beta chains were read from a single sample in a study of blood T cell repertoires in COVID-19. Produced via immunoSEQ multiplex PCR; TCRdb's table is partial and in-frame only. The repertoire has approximately 160,000 clones, approximately 95% of them found once; the top ten carry just under 2%. Sequencing used peripheral blood. The source is a woman between 55 and 75 years old with COVID-19, enrolled during active disease. CDR3s include the opening cysteine and the closing phenylalanine or tryptophan. A D gene is named only where the DNA matches it firmly. Clone size is shown for a subset of rows, as once, few, many or a class of expanded clone.

size,V,D,J,DNA,CDR3
.,TRBV19,TRBD1,TRBJ1-1,TGTGCCAGTAGTAAGACAGGGAAAGTCACTGAAGCTTTCTTT,CASSKTGKVTEAFF
.,TRBV27,.,TRBJ2-1,TGTGCCAGCAGTTTAGGTGGGAGCTCCTACAATGAGCAGTTCTTC,CASSLGGSSYNEQFF
.,TRBV6-6,TRBD1,TRBJ1-4,TGTGCCAGCAGCCGACAGGGGGCCCTCGCAACTAATGAAAAACTGTTTTTT,CASSRQGALATNEKLFF
.,TRBV4-3,TRBD2,TRBJ2-3,TGCGCCAGCAGCCAAGATTTAGCGGGGTTACCTTCTGACCGCACAGATACGCAGTATTTT,CASSQDLAGLPSDRTDTQYF
once,TRBV18,.,TRBJ1-1,TGTGCCAGCTCACCACAAGAGATGAACACTGAAGCTTTCTTT,CASSPQEMNTEAFF
.,TRBV5-6,.,TRBJ2-6,TGTGCCAGCAGCCGCCACAGCTCTGGGGCCAACGTCCTGACTTTC,CASSRHSSGANVLTF
.,TRBV9,.,TRBJ1-3,TGTGCCAGCAGCACAGGACAGTCAGGGGACACCATATATTTT,CASSTGQSGDTIYF
.,TRBV6-6,.,TRBJ2-3,TGTGCCAGCAGTTACCCAGCGACTAGTGGTACAGATACGCAGTATTTT,CASSYPATSGTDTQYF
.,TRBV2,TRBD1,TRBJ2-7,TGTGCCAGCAGTGAGGCCAGGGGGTACGAGCAGTACTTC,CASSEARGYEQYF
.,TRBV21-1,.,TRBJ1-5,TGTGCCAGCAGCAAGCGGGTCGACGGTAGCAATCAGCCCCAGCATTTT,CASSKRVDGSNQPQHF
.,TRBV4-1,TRBD1,TRBJ1-2,TGCGCCAGCAGCCAGCAACCCGTAGGGGGCCCAAACACCTTC,CASSQQPVGGPNTF
.,TRBV4-1,.,TRBJ1-1,TGCGCCAGCAGCACCATCCGGGAGGTTATCACTGAAGCTTTCTTT,CASSTIREVITEAFF
.,TRBV11-2,.,TRBJ2-1,TGTGCCAGCAGCCCAGGGTTCTACAATGAGCAGTTCTTC,CASSPGFYNEQFF
.,TRBV7-3,TRBD1,TRBJ1-2,TGTGCCAGCAGCCGCGGACAGGGACATGGCTACACCTTC,CASSRGQGHGYTF
.,TRBV7-2,.,TRBJ1-1,TGTGCCAGCAGTTTCATACAGGGGAACACTGAAGCTTTCTTT,CASSFIQGNTEAFF
.,TRBV9,TRBD2,TRBJ2-1,TGTGCCAGCAGCGATGGTAGCGGGGGGAGGGACAATGAGCAGTTCTTC,CASSDGSGGRDNEQFF
.,TRBV9,TRBD2,TRBJ2-1,TGTGCCAGCAGCGAACGCCACCTAGCGGGGGGATACAATGAGCAGTTCTTC,CASSERHLAGGYNEQFF
.,TRBV6-4,TRBD2,TRBJ2-3,TGTGCCAGCAGTGAGGGGACTAGCGGCACAGATACGCAGTATTTT,CASSEGTSGTDTQYF
.,TRBV9,.,TRBJ2-2,TGTGCCAGCAGCGTAGTCAGTCTTCTGGCGAACACCGGGGAGCTGTTTTTT,CASSVVSLLANTGELFF
.,TRBV7-3,TRBD1,TRBJ2-7,TGTGCCAGCAGCCCAACAGGGGGCGAGCAGTACTTC,CASSPTGGEQYF
.,TRBV20-1,TRBD1,TRBJ2-1,TGCGGTGCTAGTTTTGGGACAGGGTTTGGGAATGAGCAGTTCTTC,CGASFGTGFGNEQFF
.,TRBV27,TRBD2,TRBJ2-1,TGTGCCAGCACTAGCGGGGGTTCCTACAATGAGCAGTTCTTC,CASTSGGSYNEQFF
.,TRBV7-9,TRBD1,TRBJ2-3,TGTGCCACCGAACGACAGGGGGAAACAGATACGCAGTATTTT,CATERQGETDTQYF
.,TRBV7-3,.,TRBJ2-1,TGTGCCAGCAGCTCTAGCCGAGGCGAGCAGTTCTTC,CASSSSRGEQFF
.,TRBV30,.,TRBJ2-1,TGTGCCTGGAGATCTCCGCACCCGGGACATCACAATGAGCAGTTCTTC,CAWRSPHPGHHNEQFF
once,TRBV5-1,TRBD2,TRBJ2-7,TGCGCCAGCAGCTTGGCGGGGGGAATCCCCTCCTACGAGCAGTACTTC,CASSLAGGIPSYEQYF
.,TRBV23-1,.,TRBJ1-4,TGCGCCAGCGTCTTTCAGGGACATCGGATTGCAACTAATGAAAAACTGTTTTTT,CASVFQGHRIATNEKLFF
medium-sized,TRBV6-5,.,TRBJ2-7,TGTGCCAGCAGTTACACCCCAAGTGGGCTCAACGAGCAGTACTTC,CASSYTPSGLNEQYF
.,TRBV28,TRBD1,TRBJ1-2,TGTGCCAGCAGGTCTAACAGGGGGCGCGGGATCGGCTACACCTTC,CASRSNRGRGIGYTF
.,TRBV18,.,TRBJ2-3,TGTGCCAGCTCACCCCCTAGCACAGATACGCAGTATTTT,CASSPPSTDTQYF
.,TRBV11-3,.,TRBJ1-3,TGTGCCAGCAGCACGGGGTCTGGAAACACCATATATTTT,CASSTGSGNTIYF
.,TRBV11-2,TRBD1,TRBJ2-1,TGTGCCAGCAGCTTTACAGGGGTAGGGGACAATGAGCAGTTCTTC,CASSFTGVGDNEQFF
.,TRBV19,.,TRBJ1-2,TGTGCCAGTAGTATAGGTACACGGGAGACCTATGGCTACACCTTC,CASSIGTRETYGYTF
.,TRBV7-2,.,TRBJ2-7,TGTGCCAGCAGCTTAGACAGGAGTACCTACGAGCAGTACTTC,CASSLDRSTYEQYF
.,TRBV5-6,TRBD1,TRBJ2-1,TGTGCCAGCAGCTTGGTTGGACAGGGAGTGGATGAGCAGTTCTTC,CASSLVGQGVDEQFF
.,TRBV7-3,TRBD1,TRBJ1-1,TGTGCCAGCAGCGTAAAGACAGGGGGGTGGAATGAAGCTTTCTTT,CASSVKTGGWNEAFF
.,TRBV30,.,TRBJ1-6,TGTGCCTGGAGTGTCTCGGGAGGAGATAATTCACCCCTCCACTTT,CAWSVSGGDNSPLHF
.,TRBV7-9,.,TRBJ1-2,TGTGCCAGCAGCTTTCGACAGGTCGATGGCTACACCTTC,CASSFRQVDGYTF
.,TRBV3-1/TRBV3-2,TRBD1,TRBJ2-1,TGTGCCAGCAGCCAATATACCGGGACAGGGGTTTTCAATGAGCAGTTCTTC,CASSQYTGTGVFNEQFF
.,TRBV7-2,.,TRBJ1-2,TGTGCCAGCAGCTTAGACAATAACTATGGCTACACCTTC,CASSLDNNYGYTF
.,TRBV6-6,.,TRBJ2-5,TGTGCCAGCACGCCCCGACTGCAAGAGACCCAGTACTTC,CASTPRLQETQYF
.,TRBV7-2,TRBD2,TRBJ2-3,TGTGCCAGCAGACTAAGCGGGGGGGCCGGGGATACGCAGTATTTT,CASRLSGGAGDTQYF
.,TRBV27,.,TRBJ1-1,TGTGCCAGCAGTCCCCGTAGTAACACTGAAGCTTTCTTT,CASSPRSNTEAFF
.,TRBV4-2,TRBD2,TRBJ2-3,TGTGCCAGCAGCCAAGAGTATACCGGGGGGGGCACAGATACGCAGTATTTT,CASSQEYTGGGTDTQYF
.,TRBV7-9,.,TRBJ1-1,TGCGCCAGCAGCTTATCGAGTCGTGAAGCTTTCTTT,CASSLSSREAFF
.,TRBV4-1,.,TRBJ2-2,TGCGCCAGCCGGCCCGGGACACTCACCGGGGAGCTGTTTTTT,CASRPGTLTGELFF
.,TRBV19,.,TRBJ1-3,TGTGCCAGTAGTGTGGACAGATCCTCTGGAAACACCATATATTTT,CASSVDRSSGNTIYF
.,TRBV27,TRBD1,TRBJ1-1,TGTGCCAGCAGTTTCCTTGACAGGGGGTCGGAAGCTTTCTTT,CASSFLDRGSEAFF
.,TRBV11-2,TRBD2,TRBJ2-5,TGTGCCAGCAGCTTAGATTTAATAGCGGGGGGACTTGGGGAGACCCAGTACTTC,CASSLDLIAGGLGETQYF
.,TRBV7-9,.,TRBJ1-6,TGTGCCAGCAGCTTAGGTCTAGGTGCGGATTCACCCCTCCACTTT,CASSLGLGADSPLHF